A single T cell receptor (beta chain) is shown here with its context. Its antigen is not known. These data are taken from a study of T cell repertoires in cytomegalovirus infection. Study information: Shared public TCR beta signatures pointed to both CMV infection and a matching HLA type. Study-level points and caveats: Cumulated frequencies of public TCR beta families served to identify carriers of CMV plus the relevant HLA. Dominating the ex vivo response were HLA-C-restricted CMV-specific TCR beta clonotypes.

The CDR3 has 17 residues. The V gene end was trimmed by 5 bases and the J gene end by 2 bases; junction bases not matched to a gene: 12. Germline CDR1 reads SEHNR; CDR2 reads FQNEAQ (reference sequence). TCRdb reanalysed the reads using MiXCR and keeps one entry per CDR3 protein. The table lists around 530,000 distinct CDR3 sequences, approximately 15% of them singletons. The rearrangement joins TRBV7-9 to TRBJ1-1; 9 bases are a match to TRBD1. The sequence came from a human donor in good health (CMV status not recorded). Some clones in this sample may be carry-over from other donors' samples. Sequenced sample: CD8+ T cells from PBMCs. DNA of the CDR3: TGTGCCAGCAGCGGACGGACAGGGGCTTCTAGTAACACTGAAGCTTTCTTT. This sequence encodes CASSGRTGASSNTEAFF.